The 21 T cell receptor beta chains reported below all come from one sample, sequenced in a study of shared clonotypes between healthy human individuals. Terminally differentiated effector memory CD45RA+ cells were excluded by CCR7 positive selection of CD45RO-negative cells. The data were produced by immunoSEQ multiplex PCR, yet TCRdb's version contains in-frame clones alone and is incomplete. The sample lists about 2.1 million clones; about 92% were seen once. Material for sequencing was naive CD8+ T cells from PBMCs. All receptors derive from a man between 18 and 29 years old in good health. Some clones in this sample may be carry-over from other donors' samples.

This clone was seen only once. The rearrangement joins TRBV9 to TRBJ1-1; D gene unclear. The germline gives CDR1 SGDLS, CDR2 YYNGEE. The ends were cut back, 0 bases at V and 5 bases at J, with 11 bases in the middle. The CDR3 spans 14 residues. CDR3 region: CASSVDLMSTEAFF. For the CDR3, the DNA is TGTGCCAGCAGCGTAGACCTAATGAGTACTGAAGCTTTCTTT.

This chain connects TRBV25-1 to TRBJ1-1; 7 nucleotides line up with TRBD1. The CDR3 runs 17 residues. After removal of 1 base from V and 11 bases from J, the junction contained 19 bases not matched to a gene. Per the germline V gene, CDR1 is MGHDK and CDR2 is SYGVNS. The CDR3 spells CASSESFGDSPLLEAFF. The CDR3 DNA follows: TGTGCCAGCAGTGAATCTTTCGGGGACAGCCCCTTACTTGAGGCTTTCTTT.

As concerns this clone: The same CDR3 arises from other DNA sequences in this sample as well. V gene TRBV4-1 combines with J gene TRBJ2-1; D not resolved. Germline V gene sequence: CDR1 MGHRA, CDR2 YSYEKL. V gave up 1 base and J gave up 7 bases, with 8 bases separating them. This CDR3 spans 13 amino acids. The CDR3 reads CASSQVGGNEQFF. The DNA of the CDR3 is TGCGCCAGCAGCCAAGTAGGTGGGAATGAGCAGTTCTTC.

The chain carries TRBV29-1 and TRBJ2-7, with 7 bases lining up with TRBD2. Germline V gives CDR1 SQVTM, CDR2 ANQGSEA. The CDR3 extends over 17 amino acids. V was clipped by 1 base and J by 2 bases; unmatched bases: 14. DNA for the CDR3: TGCAGCGTTGAAGCCCGATCTCAGGGAGGGCGACCCTACGAGCAGTACTTC. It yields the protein CSVEARSQGGRPYEQYF.

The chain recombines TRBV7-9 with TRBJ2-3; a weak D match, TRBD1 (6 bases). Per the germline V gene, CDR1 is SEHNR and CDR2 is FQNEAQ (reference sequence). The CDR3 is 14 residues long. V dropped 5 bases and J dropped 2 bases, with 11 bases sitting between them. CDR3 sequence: CASSANRDTDTQYF. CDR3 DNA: TGTGCCAGCAGCGCCAACAGGGACACAGATACGCAGTATTTT.

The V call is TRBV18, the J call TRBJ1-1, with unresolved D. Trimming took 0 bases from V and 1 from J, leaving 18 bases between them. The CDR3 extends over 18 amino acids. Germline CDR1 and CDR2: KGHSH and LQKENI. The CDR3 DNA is TGTGCCAGCTCACCACCGATTCTACTCGGCCTAGCGAACACTGAAGCTTTCTTT. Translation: CASSPPILLGLANTEAFF.

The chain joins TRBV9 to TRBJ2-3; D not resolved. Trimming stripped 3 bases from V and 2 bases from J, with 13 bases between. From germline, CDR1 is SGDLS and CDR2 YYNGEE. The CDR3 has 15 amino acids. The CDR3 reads CASSARSRLTDTQYF. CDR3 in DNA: TGTGCCAGCAGCGCCCGGAGCAGGCTCACAGATACGCAGTATTTT.

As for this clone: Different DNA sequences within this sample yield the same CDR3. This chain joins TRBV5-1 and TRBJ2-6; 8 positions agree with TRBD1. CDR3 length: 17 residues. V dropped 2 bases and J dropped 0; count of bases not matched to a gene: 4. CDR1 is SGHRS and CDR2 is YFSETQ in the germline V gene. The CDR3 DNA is TGCGCCAGCAGCTTAGGACAGGGTTACTCTGGGGCCAACGTCCTGACTTTC. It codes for CASSLGQGYSGANVLTF.

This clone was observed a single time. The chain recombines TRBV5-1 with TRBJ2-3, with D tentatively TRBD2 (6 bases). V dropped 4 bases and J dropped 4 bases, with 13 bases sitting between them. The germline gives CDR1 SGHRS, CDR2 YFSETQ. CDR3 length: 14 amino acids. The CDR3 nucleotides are TGCGCCAGCAGCCCCGGGAGAGCACCAGATACGCAGTATTTT. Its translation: CASSPGRAPDTQYF.

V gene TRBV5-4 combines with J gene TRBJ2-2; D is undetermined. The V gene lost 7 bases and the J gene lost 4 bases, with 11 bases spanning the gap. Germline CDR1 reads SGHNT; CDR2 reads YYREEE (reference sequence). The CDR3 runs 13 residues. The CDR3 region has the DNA TGTGCCAGCGGCCAATGGGTCACCGGGGAGCTGTTTTTT. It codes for CASGQWVTGELFF.

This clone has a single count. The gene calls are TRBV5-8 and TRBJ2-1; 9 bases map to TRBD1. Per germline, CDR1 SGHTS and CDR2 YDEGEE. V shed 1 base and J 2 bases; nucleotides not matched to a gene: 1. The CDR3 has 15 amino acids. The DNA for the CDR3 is TGTGCCAGCAGCTTGCGGACAGGGGCCTACAATGAGCAGTTCTTC. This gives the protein CASSLRTGAYNEQFF.

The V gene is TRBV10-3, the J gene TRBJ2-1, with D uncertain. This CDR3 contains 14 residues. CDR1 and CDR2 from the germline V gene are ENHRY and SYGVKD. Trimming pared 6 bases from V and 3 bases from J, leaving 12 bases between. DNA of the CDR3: TGTGCCATCAGGGACGTGGATGACTACAATGAGCAGTTCTTC. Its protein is CAIRDVDDYNEQFF.

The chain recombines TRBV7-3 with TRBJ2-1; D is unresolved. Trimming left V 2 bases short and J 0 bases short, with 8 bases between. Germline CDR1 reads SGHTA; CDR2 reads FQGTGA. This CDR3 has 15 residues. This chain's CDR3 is CASSLEVTSYNEQFF. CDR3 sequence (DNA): TGTGCCAGCAGCTTAGAGGTTACCTCCTACAATGAGCAGTTCTTC.

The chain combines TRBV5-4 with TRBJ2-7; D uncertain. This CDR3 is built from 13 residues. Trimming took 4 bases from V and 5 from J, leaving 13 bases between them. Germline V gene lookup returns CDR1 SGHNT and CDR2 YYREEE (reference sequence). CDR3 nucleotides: TGTGCCAGCAGCGCCACAGTGGGCCACGAGCAGTACTTC. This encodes CASSATVGHEQYF.

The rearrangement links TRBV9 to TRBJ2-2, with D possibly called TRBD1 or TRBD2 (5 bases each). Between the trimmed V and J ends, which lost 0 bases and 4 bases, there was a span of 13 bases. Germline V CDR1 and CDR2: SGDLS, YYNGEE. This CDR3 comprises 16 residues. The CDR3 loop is CASSVATGRFTGELFF. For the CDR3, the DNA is TGTGCCAGCAGCGTAGCGACGGGACGGTTCACCGGGGAGCTGTTTTTT.

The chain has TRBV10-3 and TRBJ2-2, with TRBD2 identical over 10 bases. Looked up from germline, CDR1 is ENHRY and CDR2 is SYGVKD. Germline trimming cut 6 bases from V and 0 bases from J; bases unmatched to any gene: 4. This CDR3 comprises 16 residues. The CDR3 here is CAIRVGLASNTGELFF. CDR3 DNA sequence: TGTGCCATCAGAGTGGGACTAGCGTCGAACACCGGGGAGCTGTTTTTT.

The CDR3 DNA sequence: TGCGCCAGCAGCCAAGCTCTGGGTGACAATCAGCCCCAGCATTTT. Its protein product is CASSQALGDNQPQHF. This chain connects TRBV4-1 to TRBJ1-5; D gene ambiguous. This CDR3 comprises 15 residues. Looked up from germline, CDR1 is MGHRA and CDR2 is YSYEKL. Deletions cut 1 base from V and 3 bases from J, with 10 bases between.

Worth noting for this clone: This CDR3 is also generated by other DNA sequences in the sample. Here the CDR3 reads CSVLAGNTGELFF. The CDR3 nucleotides are TGCAGCGTTCTAGCGGGGAACACCGGGGAGCTGTTTTTT. V usage is TRBV29-1 and J usage is TRBJ2-2; TRBD2 matches at 8 bases. The CDR3 is 13 residues long. Trimming cost V 5 bases and J 1 base; bases outside gene matches: 0. Germline CDR1 SQVTM, CDR2 ANQGSEA.

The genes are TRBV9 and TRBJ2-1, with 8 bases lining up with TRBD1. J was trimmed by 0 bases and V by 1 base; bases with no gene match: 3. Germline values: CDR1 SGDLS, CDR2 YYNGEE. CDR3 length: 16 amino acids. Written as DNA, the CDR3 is TGTGCCAGCAGCGTACAGGACAGGGTCTCCTACAATGAGCAGTTCTTC. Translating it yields CASSVQDRVSYNEQFF.

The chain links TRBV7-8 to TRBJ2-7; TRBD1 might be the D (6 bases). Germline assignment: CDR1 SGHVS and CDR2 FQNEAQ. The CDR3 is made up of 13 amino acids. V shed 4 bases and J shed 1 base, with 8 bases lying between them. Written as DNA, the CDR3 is TGTGCCAGCAGCTCACAGGGTTCCTACGAGCAGTACTTC. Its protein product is CASSSQGSYEQYF.

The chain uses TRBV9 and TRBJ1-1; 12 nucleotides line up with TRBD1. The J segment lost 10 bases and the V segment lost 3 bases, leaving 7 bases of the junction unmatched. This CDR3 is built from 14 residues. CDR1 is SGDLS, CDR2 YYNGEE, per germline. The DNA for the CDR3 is TGTGCCAGCAGCGGGACGGGGACAGGGGGCACAGCTTTCTTT. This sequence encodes CASSGTGTGGTAFF.